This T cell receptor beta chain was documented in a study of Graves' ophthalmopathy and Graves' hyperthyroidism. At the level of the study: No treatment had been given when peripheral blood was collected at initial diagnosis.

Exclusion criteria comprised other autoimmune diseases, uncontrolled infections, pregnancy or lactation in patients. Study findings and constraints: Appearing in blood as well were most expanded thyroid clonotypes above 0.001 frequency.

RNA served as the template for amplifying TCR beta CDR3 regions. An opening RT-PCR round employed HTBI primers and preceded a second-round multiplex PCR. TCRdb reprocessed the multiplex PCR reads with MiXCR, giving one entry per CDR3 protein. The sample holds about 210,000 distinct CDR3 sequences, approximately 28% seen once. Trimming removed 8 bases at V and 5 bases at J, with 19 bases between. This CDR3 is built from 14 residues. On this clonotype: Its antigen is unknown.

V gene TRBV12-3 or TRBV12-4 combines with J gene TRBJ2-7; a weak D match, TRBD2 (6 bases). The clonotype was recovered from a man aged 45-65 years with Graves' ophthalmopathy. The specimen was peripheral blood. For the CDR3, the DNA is TGTGCCAGCGCCGTGGGTGAGGGGAGGAACGAGCAGTACTTC. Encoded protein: CASAVGEGRNEQYF.